These 27 T cell receptor beta chains share one sample of origin, sequenced in a study of stem cell transplantation in POMP-related autoinflammatory disease (dated by TCRdb to the early 2020s). The library relied on the immunoSEQ multiplex PCR assay. TCRdb mirrors the immuneACCESS table, restricted to in-frame sequences. Some clones are absent from its copies; in checked studies, under half trace to an unresolved V gene, and the reason for the others is unknown. The sample data list 68,000 or so clones, and approximately 91% of these were observed just once. The ten largest account for 0.6% to 0.8% of the sample. The time point label of this sample denotes: after hematopoietic stem cell transplant. This material consisted of CD4+ T cells from PBMCs, taken after stem cell transplantation. All receptors derive from a human patient with POMP-related autoinflammation and immune dysregulation (PRAID). Following transplantation, T cells from the graft donor may be among those present.

This chain joins TRBV15 and TRBJ1-6; D not resolved. The V end lost 2 bases, the J end lost 10 bases, and 12 bases lay between the germline ends. The CDR3 has 14 amino acids. Germline loops: CDR1 LNHNV, CDR2 YYDKDF (reference sequence). CDR3 in amino acids: CATSRQAVGSPLHF. CDR3 nucleotides: TGTGCCACCAGCAGACAGGCGGTTGGATCACCCCTCCACTTT.

The rearrangement links TRBV11-2 to TRBJ2-7; the match to TRBD1 covers 7 bases. Germline V gene data show CDR1 as SGHAT and CDR2 as FQNNGV. CDR3 length equals 16 residues. The V and J ends lost 0 bases and 2 bases, in that order; junction bases with no gene match: 7. The CDR3 protein is CASSLDGTALTYEQYV. The CDR3 DNA reads TGTGCCAGCAGCTTAGACGGGACAGCCTTGACCTACGAGCAGTACGTC.

For the CDR3, the DNA is TGTGCCAGCAGCCAAGAAGGCGGGGGGAACTCCTACGAGCAGTACTTC. Translated, it gives CASSQEGGGNSYEQYF. This chain links TRBV4-2 with TRBJ2-7, with 8 bases that match TRBD2. This CDR3 contains 16 residues. Germline-derived CDR1 and CDR2 are LGHNA and YNFKEQ. The V gene end was trimmed by 0 bases and the J gene end by 0 bases; junction bases not matched to a gene: 4.

The chain links TRBV5-1 to TRBJ2-1; no reliable D call. Trimming left V 4 bases short and J 9 bases short, with 11 bases between. The germline CDR1 and CDR2 sequences are SGHRS and YFSETQ. The CDR3 totals 12 residues. The chain's CDR3 is CASSLLLGEQFF. For the CDR3, the DNA is TGCGCCAGCAGCCTATTATTAGGTGAGCAGTTCTTC.

The rearrangement links TRBV14 to TRBJ2-3, with TRBD1 as a possible D gene (6 bases). This CDR3 spans 12 amino acids. Trimming removed 4 bases at V and 9 bases at J, with 11 bases between. Germline-derived CDR1 and CDR2 are SGHDN and FVKESK. This chain's CDR3 is CASSLSGTTQYF. The CDR3, as DNA: TGTGCCAGCAGCCTTTCCGGGACAACGCAGTATTTT.

The chain uses TRBV19 and TRBJ2-7, with 9 positions matching TRBD1. The V segment lost 5 bases and the J segment 6 bases; nucleotides outside the gene matches: 8. Germline values: CDR1 LNHDA, CDR2 SQIVND (reference sequence). CDR3 size: 14 residues. This chain's CDR3 is CASSPPGQGFEQYF. The CDR3 DNA reads as TGTGCCAGTAGTCCCCCGGGACAGGGCTTCGAGCAGTACTTC.

The genes are TRBV5-1 and TRBJ2-7, with TRBD2 matching 8 bases. Germline assignment: CDR1 SGHRS and CDR2 YFSETQ. V shed 0 bases, J shed 4 bases, and the junction held 9 bases outside the gene matches. The CDR3 loop spans 16 amino acids. The CDR3 nucleotides read TGCGCCAGCAGCTTGGGGGGCGCGGGGGGAGGATACGAGCAGTACGTC. Its protein is CASSLGGAGGGYEQYV.

The CDR3 region is CASSSQQGQETQYF. The DNA for the CDR3 is TGCGCCAGCAGCTCACAACAGGGCCAAGAGACCCAGTACTTC. The J gene is TRBJ2-5, the V gene TRBV5-1, with D possibly TRBD1 on 6 matching bases. The V and J ends lost 3 bases and 1 base respectively, with 10 bases between them. The CDR3 is 14 amino acids. Germline lookup yields CDR1 SGHRS and CDR2 YFSETQ.

The chain combines TRBV7-9 with TRBJ1-4; TRBD1 aligns across 8 bases. Germline V gene lookup returns CDR1 SEHNR and CDR2 FQNEAQ (reference sequence). This CDR3 spans 15 amino acids. J lost 4 bases, V lost 5 bases, and 6 bases had no gene match. In DNA, the CDR3 is TGTGCCAGCAGCCCGGGCGACAGGGGTAATGAAAAACTGTTTTTT. Amino acids: CASSPGDRGNEKLFF.

V is TRBV5-1 and J is TRBJ1-1, with D perhaps TRBD1 (5 bases). Trimming left V 0 bases short and J 2 bases short, with 17 bases between. Germline CDR1 SGHRS, CDR2 YFSETQ. This CDR3 has 17 residues. The CDR3: CASSLAYSRGLNTEAFF. The DNA of the CDR3 is TGCGCCAGCAGCTTGGCTTATTCCCGGGGACTAAACACTGAAGCTTTCTTT.

The chain carries TRBV2 and TRBJ1-1; no clear D gene. The CDR3 has 12 amino acids. In germline, CDR1 is SNHLY, CDR2 FYNNEI. With 8 bases removed from V and 3 bases from J, the gap between germline ends came to 10 bases. The CDR3 nucleotides read TGTGCCAGCGGTGTGCTTTACACTGAAGCTTTCTTT. Translation: CASGVLYTEAFF. The variable domain in full, completed from reference TRBV2 and TRBJ1-1, reads EPEVTQTPSHQVTQMGQEVILRCVPISNHLYFYWYRQILGQKVEFLVSFYNNEISEKSEIFDDQFSVERPDGSNFTLKIRSTKLEDSAMYFCASGVLYTEAFFGQGTRLTVV.

This clone was seen just once. The V and J genes are TRBV5-8 and TRBJ1-1; 7 nucleotides line up with TRBD1. J was trimmed by 1 base and V by 2 bases; bases with no gene match: 8. The germline CDR1 and CDR2 sequences are SGHTS and YDEGEE. CDR3 length equals 16 residues. The CDR3 bases are TGTGCCAGCAGCTTTATTTCAGGGGGTGAGAACACTGAAGCTTTCTTT. Protein sequence: CASSFISGGENTEAFF.

The chain employs TRBV4-1 and TRBJ2-5, with TRBD2 identical over 8 bases. J gave up 5 bases and V 3 bases, and 2 bases lay outside the gene matches. The CDR3 loop spans 13 amino acids. Germline-derived CDR1 and CDR2 are MGHRA and YSYEKL. Written as DNA, the CDR3 is TGCGCCAGCAGCCAGGTAGCGGGGGAGACCCAGTACTTC. As protein: CASSQVAGETQYF.

The chain uses TRBV5-1 and TRBJ2-5, with D uncertain. V was pared by 1 base and J by 1 base, with 8 bases between. CDR1 is SGHRS, CDR2 YFSETQ, per germline. This CDR3 contains 14 residues. The CDR3 DNA reads as TGCGCCAGCAGCTTGTTTGGCAGCCAAGAGACCCAGTACTTC. Residues: CASSLFGSQETQYF.

The sample holds one count of this clone. This sequence joins TRBV23-1 and TRBJ2-2, with 8 bases fitting TRBD1. TRBV23-1 is noted as an ORF with a role that remains uncertain. V shed 4 bases, J shed 3 bases, and the junction held 4 bases outside the gene matches. CDR3 length equals 15 residues. In DNA, the CDR3 is TGCGCCAGCAGTCCCTCGGACAGGGACACCGGGGAGCTGTTTTTT. Encoded protein: CASSPSDRDTGELFF.

The CDR3 is CASSSDRGGELFF. CDR3 DNA sequence: TGTGCCAGCAGCTCGGACAGGGGTGGGGAGCTGTTTTTT. The chain links TRBV7-8 to TRBJ2-2, with 9 bases lining up with TRBD1. Germline V gene sequence: CDR1 SGHVS, CDR2 FQNEAQ. V trimming: 4 bases; J trimming: 8 bases; junction bases outside the gene matches: 2. The CDR3 runs 13 residues.

The chain couples TRBV11-2 to TRBJ2-5; D ambiguous. Germline CDR1 SGHAT, CDR2 FQNNGV. The length of the CDR3 is 14 residues. V gave up 5 bases and J gave up 0 bases, with 10 bases separating them. CDR3 sequence: CASSRRRYQETQYF. CDR3 sequence (DNA): TGTGCCAGCAGCCGAAGACGGTACCAAGAGACCCAGTACTTC.

V and J are TRBV19 and TRBJ2-2; TRBD2 matches at 11 bases. CDR1 LNHDA and CDR2 SQIVND come from the germline V gene (reference sequence). The length of the CDR3 is 16 residues. The V and J ends lost 4 bases and 4 bases, in that order; junction bases with no gene match: 5. CDR3 amino acids: CASSTVAGGLTGELFF. CDR3 in DNA: TGTGCCAGTAGTACCGTAGCGGGAGGGCTCACCGGGGAGCTGTTTTTT. Filled out from reference TRBV19 and TRBJ2-2, the complete variable domain reads DGGITQSPKYLFRKEGQNVTLSCEQNLNHDAMYWYRQDPGQGLRLIYYSQIVNDFQKGDIAEGYSVSREKKESFPLTVTSAQKNPTAFYLCASSTVAGGLTGELFFGEGSRLTVL.

Here the CDR3 reads CASSLSWSTDTQYF. The CDR3, as DNA: TGTGCCAGCAGTTTATCGTGGAGCACAGATACGCAGTATTTT. The V call is TRBV27, the J call TRBJ2-3; D gene unclear. The V end was cut by 0 bases, the J end by 0 bases, with 4 bases between. The CDR3 sequence is 14 residues long. Germline CDR1 reads MNHEY; CDR2 reads SMNVEV (reference sequence).

As regards this clone: The conserved final phenylalanine or tryptophan is absent from the CDR3, which likely points to a read error. Because the CDR3's place on the DNA is in doubt, the DNA is left out and the CDR3 is given as listed by TCRdb. The genes are TRBV21-1 and TRBJ2-7; the D call TRBD2 from the table was never checked on the DNA. TRBV21-1 is a listed pseudogene. From its first to its last residue, the CDR3 has 11 amino acids. CDR3 region: CASSKASPSKG.

The J gene is TRBJ2-3, the V gene TRBV28, with D possibly being TRBD2 (5 bases). The CDR3 runs to 15 residues. Trimming left V 5 bases short and J 3 bases short, with 15 bases between. Germline V CDR1 and CDR2: MDHEN, SYDVKM. The CDR3 region is CASSPTGFGTDTQYF. CDR3 coding DNA: TGTGCCAGCAGTCCCACGGGGTTCGGGACAGATACGCAGTATTTT.

The V gene is TRBV11-2, the J gene TRBJ2-1; 12 bases fit TRBD2. With 0 bases clipped from V and 8 bases from J, the junction kept 5 bases outside the gene matches. Germline-derived CDR1 and CDR2 are SGHAT and FQNNGV. The CDR3 runs 16 residues. The CDR3 sequence: CASSLDASGRGHEQFF. The CDR3 DNA follows: TGTGCCAGCAGCTTAGATGCTAGCGGGAGGGGCCATGAGCAGTTCTTC. The complete variable domain, with remaining parts taken from reference TRBV11-2 and TRBJ2-1, reads EAGVAQSPRYKIIEKRQSVAFWCNPISGHATLYWYQQILGQGPKLLIQFQNNGVVDDSQLPKDRFSAERLKGVDSTLKIQPAKLEDSAVYLCASSLDASGRGHEQFFGPGTRLTVL.

This chain uses TRBV5-1 with TRBJ2-7; 9 nucleotides match TRBD1. With V trimmed by 2 bases and J by 5 bases, 2 bases remained unmatched. This CDR3 spans 13 amino acids. Germline CDR1 reads SGHRS; CDR2 reads YFSETQ. CDR3 amino acids: CASSLGDRDEQYF. CDR3 bases: TGCGCCAGCAGCTTAGGGGACAGGGACGAGCAGTACTTC.

This clone was counted once. The chain employs TRBV6-1 and TRBJ1-5; D is unclear. Germline assignment: CDR1 MNHNS and CDR2 SASEGT. CDR3 length: 13 amino acids. Trimming shortened V by 3 bases and J by 5 bases, and 8 bases separated the two germline ends. CDR3 coding DNA: TGTGCCAGCAGTGATAACCCATATCAGCCCCAGCATTTT. As protein: CASSDNPYQPQHF.

J is TRBJ2-1 and V is TRBV6-5; 8 bases fit TRBD2. The CDR3 runs to 15 residues. Germline CDR1 MNHEY, CDR2 SVGAGI. The J segment lost 0 bases and the V segment lost 6 bases, leaving 4 bases of the junction unmatched. DNA of the CDR3: TGTGCCAGCAGAGCCGGGACTAGCTCCTACAATGAGCAGTTCTTC. Translating it yields CASRAGTSSYNEQFF.

The chain is built from TRBV28 and TRBJ2-5; no firm D call. The CDR3 is made up of 14 amino acids. V shed 5 bases and J shed 5 bases, with 15 bases lying between them. Germline lookup yields CDR1 MDHEN and CDR2 SYDVKM. CDR3 region: CASSLVGMEETQYF. For the CDR3, the DNA is TGTGCCAGCAGTCTTGTGGGTATGGAGGAGACCCAGTACTTC.

V usage is TRBV3-1 (or the pseudogene TRBV3-2) and J usage is TRBJ1-2; maybe TRBD1 (6 bases). V lost 3 bases and J lost 9, with 11 bases in between. Per the germline V gene, CDR1 is LGHDT and CDR2 is YNNKEL (reference sequence). The CDR3 consists of 12 residues. For the CDR3, the DNA is TGTGCCAGCAGCCAGCGGACAGCCAGCTACACCTTC. Residues: CASSQRTASYTF.